Given below is one T cell receptor beta chain in context. Its antigen is not known. This entry is derived from a study of PD-L1 blockade in urothelial cancer. Turning to the study itself: Atezolizumab (1,200 mg intravenously every 3 weeks) began around 2014 for patients. Study-wide results and caveats: When measured at 3 weeks, tumor-associated blood clones expanded more in durable-benefit patients.

Germline CDR1 and CDR2: ENHRY and SYGVKD. The CDR3 is 12 amino acids. Losses at the gene ends were 4 bases for V and 3 bases for J; bases not matched to a gene: 0. The assay was immunoSEQ multiplex PCR, and TCRdb's table has in-frame clones only and misses some. Of around 80,000 clones in the sample, around 90% are singletons; the top ten hold around 5%. The receptor comes from a woman aged 70-85 years with urothelial cancer. This rearrangement joins TRBV10-3 to TRBJ2-7, with 7 nucleotides matching TRBD1. The sample consisted of PBMCs, taken around atezolizumab (anti-PD-L1) treatment. CDR3 DNA sequence: TGTGCCATCAGTGGACAGGGCTACGAGCAGTACTTC. The encoded protein is CAISGQGYEQYF.